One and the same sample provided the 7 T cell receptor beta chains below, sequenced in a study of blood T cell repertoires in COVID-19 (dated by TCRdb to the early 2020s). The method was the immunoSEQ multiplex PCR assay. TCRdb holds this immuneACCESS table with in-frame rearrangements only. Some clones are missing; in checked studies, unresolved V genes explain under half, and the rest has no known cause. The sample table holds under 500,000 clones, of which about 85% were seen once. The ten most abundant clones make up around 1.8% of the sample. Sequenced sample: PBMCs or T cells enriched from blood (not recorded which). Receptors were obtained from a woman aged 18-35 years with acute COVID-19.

DNA of the CDR3: TGCAGTGCTAGTGGGGGGGGACTCCAGACCCAGTACTTC. Translation gives CSASGGGLQTQYF. The chain combines TRBV20-1 with TRBJ2-5, with TRBD2 matching 7 bases. J gave up 6 bases and V 3 bases, and 7 bases lay outside the gene matches. From germline, CDR1 is DFQATT and CDR2 SNEGSKA (reference sequence). The CDR3 is 13 residues long.

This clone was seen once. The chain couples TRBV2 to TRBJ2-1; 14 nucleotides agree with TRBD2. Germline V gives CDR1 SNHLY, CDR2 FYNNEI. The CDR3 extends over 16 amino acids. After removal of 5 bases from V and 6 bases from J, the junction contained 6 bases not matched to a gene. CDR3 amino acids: CASSFEGTSGGNEQFF. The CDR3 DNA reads TGTGCCAGCAGTTTCGAAGGGACTAGCGGGGGCAATGAGCAGTTCTTC. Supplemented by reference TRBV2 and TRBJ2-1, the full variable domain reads EPEVTQTPSHQVTQMGQEVILRCVPISNHLYFYWYRQILGQKVEFLVSFYNNEISEKSEIFDDQFSVERPDGSNFTLKIRSTKLEDSAMYFCASSFEGTSGGNEQFFGPGTRLTVL.

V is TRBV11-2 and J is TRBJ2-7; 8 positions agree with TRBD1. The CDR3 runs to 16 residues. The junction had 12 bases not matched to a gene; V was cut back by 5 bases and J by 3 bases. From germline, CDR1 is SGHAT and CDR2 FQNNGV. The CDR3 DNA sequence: TGTGCCAGCAGCCCCCTTGGGGGGACAGGTAGCTACGAGCAGTACTTC. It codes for CASSPLGGTGSYEQYF. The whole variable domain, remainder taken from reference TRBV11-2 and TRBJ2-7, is EAGVAQSPRYKIIEKRQSVAFWCNPISGHATLYWYQQILGQGPKLLIQFQNNGVVDDSQLPKDRFSAERLKGVDSTLKIQPAKLEDSAVYLCASSPLGGTGSYEQYFGPGTRLTVT.

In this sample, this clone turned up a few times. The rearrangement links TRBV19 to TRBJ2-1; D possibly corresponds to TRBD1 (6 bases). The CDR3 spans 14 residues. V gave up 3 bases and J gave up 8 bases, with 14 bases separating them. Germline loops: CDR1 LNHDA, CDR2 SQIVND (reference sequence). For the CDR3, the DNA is TGTGCCAGTAGTATCTCAGGGGTTTTGGATGAGCAGTTCTTC. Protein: CASSISGVLDEQFF.

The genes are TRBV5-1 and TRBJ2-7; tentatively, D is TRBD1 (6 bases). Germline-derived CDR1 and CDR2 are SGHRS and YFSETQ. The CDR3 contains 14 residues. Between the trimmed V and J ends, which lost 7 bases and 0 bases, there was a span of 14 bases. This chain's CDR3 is CASGNTDSSYEQYF. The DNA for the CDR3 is TGCGCCAGCGGCAATACGGACAGCTCCTACGAGCAGTACTTC.

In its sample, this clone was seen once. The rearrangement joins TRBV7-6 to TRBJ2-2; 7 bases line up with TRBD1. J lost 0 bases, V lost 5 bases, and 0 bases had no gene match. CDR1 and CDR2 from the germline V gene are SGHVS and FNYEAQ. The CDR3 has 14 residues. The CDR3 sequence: CASSQGANTGELFF. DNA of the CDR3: TGTGCCAGCAGCCAGGGGGCGAACACCGGGGAGCTGTTTTTT.

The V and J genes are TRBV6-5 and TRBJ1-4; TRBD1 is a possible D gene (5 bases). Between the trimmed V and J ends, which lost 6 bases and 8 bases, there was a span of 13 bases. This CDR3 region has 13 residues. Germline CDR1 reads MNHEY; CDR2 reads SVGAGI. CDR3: CASRTVDYEKLFF. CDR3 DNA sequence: TGTGCCAGCAGGACAGTCGATTACGAAAAACTGTTTTTT.